This is a list of T cell receptor beta chains from one sample in a study of siplizumab effects on memory and regulatory T cells. The protocol was immunoSEQ multiplex PCR, while the TCRdb copy is restricted to in-frame clones and leaves out a portion. The sample has some 97,000 clones, 75% to 95% seen once; the top ten hold 0.14% to 0.15%. The sample comprised CD4+ T cells sorted from blood. The receptors stem from a human donor in good health. Both conserved end residues are part of each CDR3.

TRBV18,CASSLLAVTGGTDTQYF
TRBV5-1,CASSFLGDEQYF
TRBV29-1,CSVEGRSGGAFF
TRBV27,CASSSLEQGRYEQYF
TRBV30,CAWSNGGQGNTIYF
TRBV6-5,CASRRGSSGNTIYF
TRBV19,CASSSPMTVSGANVLTF
TRBV7-2,CASSLAKGVLINEQFF
TRBV5-6,CASSLGSVTYEQYF
TRBV2,CASSGTGGEQPQHF
TRBV19,CASSIGVLNTEAFF
TRBV27,CASSLTAKNIQYF
TRBV6-1,CASSRPPGGNEKLFF
TRBV28,CASSRQGHAFF
TRBV6-5,CASAGVPYNEQFF
TRBV9,CASSVGALTDTQYF
TRBV5-1,CASSLGDYKLGYQETQYF
TRBV5-1,CATPRGGGNTGELFF
TRBV7-3,CASSFSSGTDTQYF
TRBV11-2,CASSRGQNTEAFF
TRBV4-1,CASSQEGGTGGFRGYTF
TRBV6-6,CASSYNRGETQYF
TRBV6-5,CASSYSRSNQPQHF
TRBV23-1,CASSQSWGRVDTGELFF
TRBV27,CASSLLGTDTQYF
TRBV5-6,CASRLGDKLSGANVLTF
TRBV19,CASRPSGVETQYF
TRBV7-2,CASSLGQTNTEAFF
TRBV6-1,CASSDQPGLRTSGETQYF
TRBV7-9,CASSSLQPGQGYEAFF
TRBV7-3,CASSEGQGARETQYF
TRBV9,CASSAGTVNSPLHF
TRBV7-5,CVRSLAWTLHYGYTF
TRBV5-1,CASSSQGEIRGETQYF
TRBV11-3,CASSLGGIGTDTQYF